The 30 T cell receptor beta chains given below trace back to one sample, sequenced in a study of blood T cell repertoires in COVID-19. Libraries were prepared by immunoSEQ multiplex PCR; TCRdb keeps only in-frame clonotypes and omits some of them. The top ten hold 12% of the sample, which has around 80,000 clones, 82% seen once. The sequencing sample was made of peripheral blood. The receptors derive from a man at least 80 years old with acute or convalescent COVID-19.

CDR3 region: CASNQGVHYGYTF. The CDR3, as DNA: TGTGCCAGCAACCAGGGGGTACACTATGGCTACACCTTC. The chain uses TRBV7-2 and TRBJ1-2; 7 bases fit TRBD1. The CDR3 is made up of 13 amino acids. The germline V gene encodes CDR1 SGHTA and CDR2 FQGNSA. Trimming removed 7 bases from V and 3 bases from J; junction bases left unmatched: 5.

The genes are TRBV9 and TRBJ2-5, with 7 positions matching TRBD2. The germline CDR1 and CDR2 sequences are SGDLS and YYNGEE. This CDR3 is built from 16 residues. J gave up 4 bases and V 3 bases, and 12 bases lay outside the gene matches. Here the CDR3 DNA reads TGTGCCAGCAGCGATCCGGGAGGAGCGCCAAGAGAGACCCAGTACTTC. This encodes CASSDPGGAPRETQYF.

The chain carries TRBV20-1 and TRBJ2-5, with TRBD1 matching 8 bases. V gave up 5 bases and J gave up 4 bases; unmatched junction bases: 0. Germline V gene sequence: CDR1 DFQATT, CDR2 SNEGSKA (reference sequence). The CDR3 loop spans 11 amino acids. The CDR3 nucleotides are TGCAGTGCTGGGACAGGAGAGACCCAGTACTTC. It translates to CSAGTGETQYF.

This clone was detected only once. This chain joins TRBV3-1 (or the pseudogene TRBV3-2) and TRBJ2-1; no definite D call. Deletions cut 1 base from V and 12 bases from J, with 10 bases between. The CDR3 has 12 amino acids. Germline V CDR1 and CDR2: LGHDT, YNNKEL (reference sequence). CDR3 residues: CASSQGSPLQFF. The CDR3 DNA sequence: TGTGCCAGCAGCCAAGGGAGCCCCCTGCAGTTCTTC.

The chain has TRBV2 and TRBJ1-6, with D tentatively TRBD1 (5 bases). Germline V gene lookup returns CDR1 SNHLY and CDR2 FYNNEI. The V end was cut by 3 bases, the J end by 0 bases, with 15 bases between. The length of the CDR3 is 18 residues. The CDR3 coding sequence is TGTGCCAGCAGTGACCGGGCAGGGCCAAGCTCCTATAATTCACCCCTCCACTTT. It specifies CASSDRAGPSSYNSPLHF.

This chain connects TRBV5-1 to TRBJ2-2; TRBD1 matches at 10 bases. CDR1 and CDR2 (germline): SGHRS, YFSETQ. The CDR3 is 17 amino acids. The V segment lost 0 bases and the J segment 5 bases; nucleotides outside the gene matches: 7. The CDR3 coding sequence is TGCGCCAGCAGCTTGGGCGACAGGGGGCGACGGACCGGGGAGCTGTTTTTT. Protein product: CASSLGDRGRRTGELFF.

This chain joins TRBV5-1 and TRBJ1-1, with TRBD1 identical over 8 bases. The CDR3 is 16 residues long. CDR1 is SGHRS, CDR2 YFSETQ, per germline. The junction had 17 bases not matched to a gene; V was cut back by 9 bases and J by 4 bases. This CDR3 reads CAIPSNRGWGSTEAFF. The CDR3 nucleotides are TGCGCCATCCCATCGAACAGGGGGTGGGGGTCCACTGAAGCTTTCTTT.

The chain employs TRBV6-4 and TRBJ2-3; D might be TRBD2 (7 bases). CDR3 length: 20 residues. CDR1 MRHNA and CDR2 SNTAGT come from the germline V gene. Trimming shortened V by 3 bases and J by 0 bases, and 25 bases separated the two germline ends. CDR3 nucleotides: TGTGCCAGCAGTGAATGGATGCAGGCGGGGGCGCCGAAGAGCACAGATACGCAGTATTTT. Translated: CASSEWMQAGAPKSTDTQYF.

The chain carries TRBV10-3 and TRBJ2-1; D is unclear. CDR3 length: 12 residues. In germline, CDR1 is ENHRY, CDR2 SYGVKD. Between the trimmed V and J ends, which lost 0 bases and 7 bases, there was a span of 4 bases. The DNA of the CDR3 is TGTGCCATCAGTGAGTCTAGAAATGAGCAGTTCTTC. It is translated as CAISESRNEQFF.

The chain employs TRBV6-7 and TRBJ2-2; D is unclear. TRBV6-7 is an open reading frame, and its role is uncertain. Trimming shortened V by 4 bases and J by 6 bases, and 6 bases separated the two germline ends. The CDR3 consists of 12 residues. CDR3 loop: CASSSMAGELFF. CDR3 in DNA: TGTGCCAGCAGTTCTATGGCCGGGGAGCTGTTTTTT.

This clone was recorded a few times. This chain uses TRBV14 with TRBJ2-5; 9 positions match TRBD1. Germline assignment: CDR1 SGHDN and CDR2 FVKESK. The CDR3 covers 18 residues. V trimming: 0 bases; J trimming: 4 bases; junction bases outside the gene matches: 12. CDR3 nucleotide sequence: TGTGCCAGCAGCCAAGATGCTCGACAGGGGGGGTTCTTAGAGACCCAGTACTTC. Residues: CASSQDARQGGFLETQYF.

The chain uses TRBV4-1 and TRBJ2-7; TRBD1 matches at 7 bases. Germline V lookup: CDR1 MGHRA, CDR2 YSYEKL. The V and J ends lost 0 bases and 1 base, in that order; junction bases with no gene match: 6. This CDR3 region has 16 residues. The CDR3 DNA is TGCGCCAGCAGCCAAGATGCACAGGGGTCTTCCTACGAGCAGTACTTC. This gives the protein CASSQDAQGSSYEQYF.

There are a few counts of this clone. The V call is TRBV10-3, the J call TRBJ1-5, with a tentative D call TRBD1 (6 bases). This CDR3 is built from 14 residues. The germline gives CDR1 ENHRY, CDR2 SYGVKD. V lost 4 bases and J lost 3, with 10 bases in between. The CDR3 spells CAISVRDTNQPQHF. The CDR3 nucleotides are TGTGCCATCAGTGTCCGGGACACCAATCAGCCCCAGCATTTT.

This clone was seen just once. The chain carries TRBV7-9 and TRBJ2-7; 9 bases fit TRBD1. V lost 1 base to trimming and J lost 5 bases; unmatched junction nucleotides: 6. The length of the CDR3 is 15 residues. Germline V gene lookup returns CDR1 SEHNR and CDR2 FQNEAQ (reference sequence). CDR3 loop: CASSLETGGKNEQYF. Here the CDR3 DNA reads TGTGCCAGCAGCTTAGAAACAGGGGGCAAGAACGAGCAGTACTTC.

The V call is TRBV6-6, the J call TRBJ2-7, with 9 bases that match TRBD1. Germline CDR1 reads MNHNY; CDR2 reads SVGAGI (reference sequence). With V trimmed by 6 bases and J by 5 bases, 8 bases remained unmatched. This CDR3 spans 14 amino acids. The CDR3 protein is CASSNLDRGDEQYF. In DNA form, the CDR3 reads TGTGCCAGCAGCAACTTGGACAGGGGAGACGAGCAGTACTTC.

The genes are TRBV5-1 and TRBJ2-3; the match to TRBD2 covers 13 bases. The CDR3 totals 17 residues. The V gene's germline CDR1 is SGHRS and CDR2 YFSETQ. V was pared by 4 bases and J by 2 bases, with 7 bases of the junction left unmatched. As DNA, the CDR3 is TGCGCCAGCAGCCCTGGGACTAGCGGGGATTTCACAGATACGCAGTATTTT. Protein: CASSPGTSGDFTDTQYF. Filled out from reference TRBV5-1 and TRBJ2-3, the complete variable domain reads KAGVTQTPRYLIKTRGQQVTLSCSPISGHRSVSWYQQTPGQGLQFLFEYFSETQRNKGNFPGRFSGRQFSNSRSEMNVSTLELGDSALYLCASSPGTSGDFTDTQYFGPGTRLTVL.

This clone was seen just once. J is TRBJ1-5 and V is TRBV19; D call uncertain. CDR3 length equals 16 residues. In germline, CDR1 is LNHDA, CDR2 SQIVND (reference sequence). V lost 5 bases, J lost 2 bases, and 16 bases lay in between. CDR3 DNA sequence: TGTGCCAGTAGTCTTCCGGGAGCCGGGGGCAATCAGCCCCAGCATTTT. It encodes CASSLPGAGGNQPQHF.

The chain employs TRBV7-9 and TRBJ2-2, with TRBD2 matching over 9 bases. CDR1 and CDR2 from the germline V gene are SEHNR and FQNEAQ (reference sequence). The CDR3 spans 16 residues. With 6 bases clipped from V and 4 bases from J, the junction kept 9 bases outside the gene matches. The CDR3 region has the DNA TGTGCCAGCAGTAGAATAGCGGGGGTCGTCACCGGGGAGCTGTTTTTT. Translation: CASSRIAGVVTGELFF.

The gene calls are TRBV27 and TRBJ1-1; 9 nucleotides match TRBD1. V dropped 7 bases and J dropped 7; count of bases not matched to a gene: 7. CDR3 size: 13 residues. Per the germline V gene, CDR1 is MNHEY and CDR2 is SMNVEV (reference sequence). In nucleotides, the CDR3 is TGTGCCAGCACCTCGACAGGGGGAGGTGAAGCTTTCTTT. Amino acids: CASTSTGGGEAFF.

V and J are TRBV27 and TRBJ2-5; perhaps TRBD1 as D (5 bases). Between the trimmed V and J ends, which lost 6 bases and 1 base, there was a span of 18 bases. CDR3 size: 16 residues. Germline assignment: CDR1 MNHEY and CDR2 SMNVEV (reference sequence). Here the CDR3 reads CASRDPGSIGQETQYF. As DNA, the CDR3 is TGTGCCAGCAGAGACCCAGGGTCTATAGGCCAAGAGACCCAGTACTTC.

The V gene is TRBV19, the J gene TRBJ1-5; 7 nucleotides line up with TRBD1. Trimming at V came to 5 bases and at J to 4 bases, leaving 5 bases not matched to a gene. Germline V gene data show CDR1 as LNHDA and CDR2 as SQIVND (reference sequence). The CDR3 spans 14 residues. The CDR3 here is CASSPQQGNQPQHF. The CDR3 bases are TGTGCCAGTAGTCCACAACAGGGGAATCAGCCCCAGCATTTT. Combining the CDR3 with reference TRBV19 and TRBJ1-5 gives the whole variable domain DGGITQSPKYLFRKEGQNVTLSCEQNLNHDAMYWYRQDPGQGLRLIYYSQIVNDFQKGDIAEGYSVSREKKESFPLTVTSAQKNPTAFYLCASSPQQGNQPQHFGDGTRLSIL.

The V gene is TRBV5-5, the J gene TRBJ2-3; weak D call: TRBD1 (6 bases). The CDR3 runs 16 residues. Germline values: CDR1 SGHKS, CDR2 YYEKEE (reference sequence). The germline V and J ends were trimmed by 2 bases and 6 bases, with 19 bases remaining between them. CDR3 DNA: TGTGCCAGCAGCTTTAGACAGGCGATCGAAACGGATACGCAGTATTTT. This translates into CASSFRQAIETDTQYF. Supplemented by reference TRBV5-5 and TRBJ2-3, the full variable domain reads DAGVTQSPTHLIKTRGQQVTLRCSPISGHKSVSWYQQVLGQGPQFIFQYYEKEERGRGNFPDRFSARQFPNYSSELNVNALLLGDSALYLCASSFRQAIETDTQYFGPGTRLTVL.

The chain couples TRBV6-2 or TRBV6-3 to TRBJ1-1; 9 bases line up with TRBD1. Trimming at V came to 6 bases and at J to 1 base, leaving 9 bases not matched to a gene. Per the germline V gene, CDR1 is MNHEY and CDR2 is SVGEGT. This CDR3 comprises 16 residues. CDR3 in amino acids: CASSVPGQGPNTEAFF. DNA for the CDR3: TGTGCCAGCAGCGTCCCGGGACAGGGACCGAACACTGAAGCTTTCTTT.

Concerning this clone itself: One junction end disagrees with the germline gene, perhaps due to a read error. V and J are TRBV6-1 and TRBJ2-1; 13 bases map to TRBD2. CDR1 and CDR2 from the germline V gene are MNHNS and SASEGT. The CDR3 contains 17 residues. DNA of the CDR3: TGTGCCAGCAGTGTCCAGCCGGGACTAGCGGGGTCAAATGAGCATTTCTTC. Translating gives CASSVQPGLAGSNEHFF.

The chain couples TRBV5-1 to TRBJ2-7; 8 bases fit TRBD1. CDR1 and CDR2 from the germline V gene are SGHRS and YFSETQ. This CDR3 is 12 amino acids long. V dropped 7 bases and J dropped 6; count of bases not matched to a gene: 6. This CDR3 is CASGLQGGEQYF. CDR3 coding DNA: TGCGCCAGCGGCCTACAGGGGGGCGAGCAGTACTTC.

The V and J genes are TRBV19 and TRBJ2-3, with TRBD2 matching over 15 bases. The CDR3 is made up of 17 amino acids. The germline CDR1 and CDR2 sequences are LNHDA and SQIVND (reference sequence). The trim removed 4 bases at V and 4 bases at J, leaving 6 bases unmatched. CDR3 nucleotide sequence: TGTGCCAGTAGTAGGGGACTAGCGGGGGGTTTACCAGATACGCAGTATTTT. It specifies CASSRGLAGGLPDTQYF. Full variable domain (outside the CDR3, taken from reference TRBV19 and TRBJ2-3): DGGITQSPKYLFRKEGQNVTLSCEQNLNHDAMYWYRQDPGQGLRLIYYSQIVNDFQKGDIAEGYSVSREKKESFPLTVTSAQKNPTAFYLCASSRGLAGGLPDTQYFGPGTRLTVL.

This chain uses TRBV9 with TRBJ2-4; 7 bases are shared with TRBD2. Germline V CDR1 and CDR2: SGDLS, YYNGEE. Trimming took 2 bases from V and 2 from J; bases not matched to a gene: 4. The CDR3 loop spans 15 amino acids. The CDR3 is CASSVSGDPKNIQYF. In DNA, the CDR3 is TGTGCCAGCAGCGTCAGCGGGGACCCCAAAAACATTCAGTACTTC.

The chain uses TRBV29-1 and TRBJ1-2, with TRBD1 matching over 8 bases. The V gene's germline CDR1 is SQVTM and CDR2 ANQGSEA. Trimming removed 6 bases from V and 4 bases from J; junction bases left unmatched: 10. The CDR3 length is 14 residues. CDR3 nucleotide sequence: TGCAGCGTCCTCGGACAGGGAGGGGTCTATGGCTACACCTTC. Translated, it gives CSVLGQGGVYGYTF.

This clone was observed a handful of times. The V and J genes are TRBV7-3 and TRBJ1-2, with a tentative D call TRBD1 (5 bases). This CDR3 spans 18 amino acids. Trimming shortened V by 3 bases and J by 0 bases, and 20 bases separated the two germline ends. Germline CDR1 is SGHTA and CDR2 is FQGTGA. The chain's CDR3 is CASSLGPWQGSSNYGYTF. Written as DNA, the CDR3 is TGTGCCAGCAGCTTGGGGCCCTGGCAGGGATCCTCTAACTATGGCTACACCTTC. Combining the CDR3 with reference TRBV7-3 and TRBJ1-2 gives the whole variable domain GAGVSQTPSNKVTEKGKYVELRCDPISGHTALYWYRQSLGQGPEFLIYFQGTGAADDSGLPNDRFFAVRPEGSVSTLKIQRTERGDSAVYLCASSLGPWQGSSNYGYTFGSGTRLTVV.

This clone was detected many times. The gene calls are TRBV6-6 and TRBJ1-2; 7 bases align to TRBD1. Germline lookup yields CDR1 MNHNY and CDR2 SVGAGI (reference sequence). Trimming cost V 10 bases and J 5 bases; bases outside gene matches: 13. The CDR3 sequence is 14 residues long. For the CDR3, the DNA is TGTGCCATCAAAACTGGACAGGCCCTGTATGGCTACACCTTC. It yields the protein CAIKTGQALYGYTF.